The 19 T cell receptor beta chains reported below all come from one sample, sequenced in a study of cytomegalovirus exposure and HLA in healthy donors. The primer mix had 60 Vbeta and 13 Jbeta primers. Some clones are missing from TCRdb's copy, which holds only in-frame ones; the method was immunoSEQ multiplex PCR. The sample's table shows about 96,000 clones. The sequenced material came from PBMCs. All receptors derive from a woman aged 30 to 39 in good health and CMV-seronegative.

CDR3 sequence (DNA): TGTGCCAGCAGCCAAGCCTTCGGGAGCCATACGCAGTATTTT. It codes for CASSQAFGSHTQYF. V and J are TRBV7-2 and TRBJ2-3; a weak D match, TRBD2 (6 bases). Germline V gene lookup returns CDR1 SGHTA and CDR2 FQGNSA. V was trimmed by 5 bases and J by 7 bases, leaving 16 bases between them. There are 14 residues in the CDR3. The complete variable domain, with remaining parts taken from reference TRBV7-2 and TRBJ2-3, reads GAGVSQSPSNKVTEKGKDVELRCDPISGHTALYWYRQSLGQGLEFLIYFQGNSAPDKSGLPSDRFSAERTGGSVSTLTIQRTQQEDSAVYLCASSQAFGSHTQYFGPGTRLTVL.

This chain links TRBV19 with TRBJ2-1; D unresolved. This CDR3 has 14 amino acids. Trimming took off 5 bases at V and 0 bases at J, with 8 bases between the two ends. CDR1 and CDR2 (germline): LNHDA, SQIVND (reference sequence). The CDR3 sequence: CASSPFSSYNEQFF. The CDR3 nucleotides read TGTGCCAGTAGTCCTTTTAGCTCCTACAATGAGCAGTTCTTC.

This chain connects TRBV28 to TRBJ1-2; 8 bases line up with TRBD1. V gave up 6 bases and J gave up 7 bases; unmatched junction bases: 16. This CDR3 has 16 residues. CDR1 MDHEN and CDR2 SYDVKM come from the germline V gene. The CDR3 region is CASRLRGAGGSGGYTF. The CDR3 DNA reads as TGTGCCAGCAGACTTAGGGGGGCAGGGGGCTCAGGTGGCTACACCTTC.

J is TRBJ1-4 and V is TRBV9; 7 nucleotides align to TRBD1. Looked up from germline, CDR1 is SGDLS and CDR2 is YYNGEE. With 4 bases clipped from V and 6 bases from J, the junction kept 9 bases outside the gene matches. The CDR3 runs to 15 residues. The CDR3 loop is CASSPQGGVDEKLFF. The CDR3 nucleotides are TGTGCCAGCAGCCCCCAGGGGGGCGTGGATGAAAAACTGTTTTTT.

The chain carries TRBV7-6 and TRBJ2-1; 11 bases match TRBD1. The germline gives CDR1 SGHVS, CDR2 FNYEAQ. V dropped 2 bases and J dropped 9; count of bases not matched to a gene: 3. CDR3 length equals 14 residues. The CDR3 sequence is CASSLRDRGSEQFF. The CDR3 nucleotides read TGTGCCAGCAGCTTAAGGGACAGGGGGAGTGAGCAGTTCTTC.

The chain carries TRBV28 and TRBJ2-7; 8 nucleotides agree with TRBD1. Germline assignment: CDR1 MDHEN and CDR2 SYDVKM. The CDR3 is made up of 15 amino acids. V gave up 5 bases and J gave up 0 bases; unmatched junction bases: 6. The CDR3 sequence is CASSTPGTGSYEQYF. For the CDR3, the DNA is TGTGCCAGCAGTACTCCCGGGACAGGCTCCTACGAGCAGTACTTC.

CDR3 coding DNA: TGTGCCAGCAGCTTGCTGGGAGCCGGGACAGAAGAGTTCTTC. Translated: CASSLLGAGTEEFF. This chain uses TRBV5-5 with TRBJ2-1; TRBD1 agrees at 7 bases. Losses at the gene ends were 1 base for V and 14 bases for J; bases not matched to a gene: 12. This CDR3 has 14 residues. Germline V lookup: CDR1 SGHKS, CDR2 YYEKEE (reference sequence).

V gene TRBV27 combines with J gene TRBJ2-7, with 10 bases that match TRBD1. V trimming: 3 bases; J trimming: 3 bases; junction bases outside the gene matches: 5. Germline V gene lookup returns CDR1 MNHEY and CDR2 SMNVEV (reference sequence). The CDR3 is 15 residues long. The CDR3 protein is CASSFDGTGDYEQYF. The DNA of the CDR3 is TGTGCCAGCAGTTTCGATGGGACAGGGGACTACGAGCAGTACTTC.

The chain has TRBV5-6 and TRBJ1-4; D perhaps matches TRBD1 (5 bases). The CDR3 runs 14 residues. Germline CDR1 is SGHDT and CDR2 is YYEEEE. Trimming removed 2 bases at V and 11 bases at J, with 16 bases between. The CDR3 here is CASSFGRDLRKLFF. In nucleotides, the CDR3 is TGTGCCAGCAGCTTCGGACGGGACTTGAGGAAACTGTTTTTT. Using reference TRBV5-6 and TRBJ1-4 for the parts outside the CDR3, the full variable domain is DAGVTQSPTHLIKTRGQQVTLRCSPKSGHDTVSWYQQALGQGPQFIFQYYEEEERQRGNFPDRFSGHQFPNYSSELNVNALLLGDSALYLCASSFGRDLRKLFFGSGTQLSVL.

J is TRBJ2-3 and V is TRBV7-3; 12 nucleotides agree with TRBD1. V trimming: 6 bases; J trimming: 3 bases; junction bases outside the gene matches: 7. CDR1 and CDR2 from the germline V gene are SGHTA and FQGTGA. The CDR3 length is 16 residues. This CDR3 reads CASREGTGGKTDTQYF. The CDR3 DNA reads TGTGCCAGCAGGGAGGGGACAGGGGGCAAGACAGATACGCAGTATTTT.

The V call is TRBV9, the J call TRBJ2-5; D is perhaps TRBD1 (5 bases). The J call may be incorrect, as the DNA end agrees better with TRBJ2-7. CDR3 length: 15 amino acids. Germline V gene data show CDR1 as SGDLS and CDR2 as YYNGEE. The CDR3 DNA is TGTGCCAGCAGCGTAGGCCCTCTTCAGGGCTACGAGCAGTACTTC. As protein: CASSVGPLQGYEQYF.

The chain uses TRBV30 and TRBJ2-5; TRBD1 might be the D (5 bases). The J call may be mistaken, given a closer DNA end match to TRBJ2-7. The CDR3 consists of 13 residues. The V gene's germline CDR1 is GTSNPN and CDR2 SVGIG (reference sequence). CDR3 sequence: CAWTQGSFYEQYF. DNA of the CDR3: TGTGCCTGGACTCAGGGATCTTTCTACGAGCAGTACTTC.

The gene calls are TRBV6-1 and TRBJ2-1; TRBD2 matches 9 bases. Germline V gene lookup returns CDR1 MNHNS and CDR2 SASEGT. Trimming removed 3 bases from V and 10 bases from J; junction bases left unmatched: 13. This CDR3 contains 16 residues. CDR3 sequence reads: CASSETLEAGGLEQFF. CDR3 DNA: TGTGCCAGCAGTGAGACTTTAGAGGCGGGAGGGCTAGAGCAGTTCTTC.

The CDR3 coding sequence is TGTGCCACCAGCAAGACAGCAATCGACTCTGGAAACACCATATATTTT. Translation gives CATSKTAIDSGNTIYF. The V and J genes are TRBV15 and TRBJ1-3; tentative D call: TRBD1 (5 bases). The germline gives CDR1 LNHNV, CDR2 YYDKDF (reference sequence). This CDR3 contains 16 residues. The germline V and J ends were trimmed by 4 bases and 0 bases, with 13 bases remaining between them. The entire variable domain, with the rest obtained from reference TRBV15 and TRBJ1-3, is as follows: DAMVIQNPRYQVTQFGKPVTLSCSQTLNHNVMYWYQQKSSQAPKLLFHYYDKDFNNEADTPDNFQSRRPNTSFCFLDIRSPGLGDTAMYLCATSKTAIDSGNTIYFGEGSWLTVV.

V and J are TRBV2 and TRBJ2-3; possibly TRBD2 for D (6 bases). Germline CDR1 reads SNHLY; CDR2 reads FYNNEI. The CDR3 runs 14 residues. V lost 3 bases and J lost 5, with 12 bases in between. Here the CDR3 DNA reads TGTGCCAGCAGTGATAGCGGTGGTTTAGATACGCAGTATTTT. Amino acids: CASSDSGGLDTQYF.

The chain recombines TRBV5-8 with TRBJ2-1; 7 nucleotides align to TRBD2. CDR1 and CDR2 (germline): SGHTS, YDEGEE. V shed 5 bases, J shed 10 bases, and the junction held 6 bases outside the gene matches. This CDR3 contains 12 residues. The CDR3 DNA reads TGTGCCAGCAGAAGGCCGGGAGGCGAGCAGTTCTTC. It translates to CASRRPGGEQFF.

The V and J genes are TRBV10-3 and TRBJ2-5; 12 bases agree with TRBD2. V lost 5 bases and J lost 1; bases outside the gene matches: 8. The germline V gene encodes CDR1 ENHRY and CDR2 SYGVKD. CDR3 length equals 17 residues. CDR3 sequence reads: CAISTPPGLAGQETQYF. CDR3 nucleotide sequence: TGTGCCATCAGTACCCCACCGGGACTAGCGGGCCAAGAGACCCAGTACTTC.

In regard to this clone: Within the sample, other DNA sequences also encode this same CDR3. The chain recombines TRBV6-6 with TRBJ2-7; D gene ambiguous. V was trimmed by 5 bases and J by 6 bases, leaving 17 bases between them. The CDR3 totals 14 residues. Germline lookup yields CDR1 MNHNY and CDR2 SVGAGI (reference sequence). The CDR3 loop reads CASSPTRQSGEQYF. For the CDR3, the DNA is TGTGCCAGCAGTCCCACAAGACAAAGTGGCGAGCAGTACTTC.

The rearrangement joins TRBV6-1 to TRBJ2-7, with 8 bases fitting TRBD1. Germline V gene data show CDR1 as MNHNS and CDR2 as SASEGT. Unmatched junction bases numbered 7, after V lost 4 bases and J lost 2 bases. The CDR3 contains 15 residues. CDR3 in DNA: TGTGCCAGCAGTGCAGGACAGGGAGTCCCCTACGAGCAGTACTTC. It translates to CASSAGQGVPYEQYF.